Given below is one T cell receptor (beta chain) in context. This sample is part of a study of OX40 agonist ivuxolimab in advanced cancers. On the study more broadly: At doses from 0.01 to 10 mg/kg, patients were given intravenous ivuxolimab every 2 weeks. The group had a mean age of roughly 56 years, ranged from 23 to 79, and was 82.7% male. Partial responses were observed in three patients, of whom one had hepatocellular carcinoma and two had cutaneous melanoma.

The assay was immunoSEQ multiplex PCR, and TCRdb's table has in-frame clones only and misses some. The sample includes 50,000 to 80,000 clones, 80% to 90% seen only once; the top ten take 3%. The V and J ends lost 7 bases and 0 bases, in that order; junction bases with no gene match: 4. This CDR3 is built from 14 residues. Germline V CDR1 and CDR2: MNHEY, SVGAGI. At baseline, cycle 4 day 1, and cycle 7 day 1, blood was sampled. The V and J genes are TRBV6-5 and TRBJ2-3; 7 positions match TRBD2. The sample was CD4+ or CD8+ T cells sorted from blood, taken in a trial of the OX40 agonist ivuxolimab. The source is an adult with an advanced solid tumor such as melanoma, head and neck, liver or kidney cancer. The CDR3 here is CASKRAGSTDTQYF. The CDR3 nucleotides are TGTGCCAGCAAAAGAGCGGGAAGCACAGATACGCAGTATTTT.